These 9 T cell receptor beta chains originate from one sample sequenced in a study of cytomegalovirus exposure and HLA in healthy donors. The PCR was carried out with 60 Vbeta primers and 13 Jbeta primers. Libraries were prepared by immunoSEQ multiplex PCR; TCRdb keeps only in-frame clonotypes and omits some of them. The sample shows about 200,000 clones, more than 75% of them seen only once. The specimen was PBMCs. The receptors here all came from a male donor in good health and CMV-seropositive.

The CDR3 loop is CASRDRMNTEAFF. Here the CDR3 DNA reads TGTGCCAGCAGGGACAGAATGAACACTGAAGCTTTCTTT. The chain is built from TRBV6-1 and TRBJ1-1, with D maybe TRBD1 (6 bases). Germline V lookup: CDR1 MNHNS, CDR2 SASEGT. Trimming took off 6 bases at V and 0 bases at J, with 8 bases between the two ends. The CDR3 covers 13 residues.

The chain combines TRBV15 with TRBJ2-4, with 9 bases lining up with TRBD1. J lost 2 bases, V lost 3 bases, and 2 bases had no gene match. CDR1 is LNHNV, CDR2 YYDKDF, per germline (reference sequence). The CDR3 extends over 15 amino acids. Here the CDR3 DNA reads TGTGCCACCAGCAGGGGACAGGGAACCAAAAACATTCAGTACTTC. As protein: CATSRGQGTKNIQYF.

This clone was detected once. The rearrangement links TRBV4-2 to TRBJ1-4; D unclear. This CDR3 spans 16 amino acids. Germline V gene lookup returns CDR1 LGHNA and CDR2 YNFKEQ. V lost 4 bases and J 7 bases, leaving 19 bases between the germline ends. The CDR3 loop is CASSLRGSEGSEKLFF. The CDR3 DNA follows: TGTGCCAGCAGCCTGAGAGGGTCGGAGGGTAGTGAAAAACTGTTTTTT.

V is TRBV2 and J is TRBJ2-1; the match to TRBD2 covers 8 bases. Germline loops: CDR1 SNHLY, CDR2 FYNNEI. V shed 4 bases, J shed 7 bases, and the junction held 9 bases outside the gene matches. The CDR3 consists of 15 residues. DNA for the CDR3: TGTGCCAGCAGTGCGGGTGGACTAGCCATGAATGAGCAGTTCTTC. Protein product: CASSAGGLAMNEQFF.

The chain uses TRBV7-9 and TRBJ1-6; TRBD1 agrees at 7 bases. Germline lookup yields CDR1 SEHNR and CDR2 FQNEAQ (reference sequence). The trim removed 3 bases at V and 5 bases at J, leaving 4 bases unmatched. This CDR3 is 15 amino acids long. The CDR3 spells CASSLQGGDNSPLHF. The CDR3 region has the DNA TGTGCCAGCAGCTTGCAGGGGGGAGATAATTCACCCCTCCACTTT.

The rearrangement links TRBV18 to TRBJ2-7, with a possible D match to TRBD1 (6 bases). Trimming removed 3 bases from V and 0 bases from J, with 9 bases in between. CDR3 length equals 14 residues. Germline V CDR1 and CDR2: KGHSH, LQKENI. The DNA of the CDR3 is TGTGCCAGCTCACCTCTGGACAGCTCCTACGAGCAGTACTTC. Translation: CASSPLDSSYEQYF.

The table lists this clone with a few counts. V is TRBV10-3 and J is TRBJ2-7; D is unresolved. Trimming shortened V by 2 bases and J by 6 bases, and 11 bases separated the two germline ends. Germline lookup yields CDR1 ENHRY and CDR2 SYGVKD. The CDR3 extends over 13 amino acids. The CDR3 nucleotides are TGTGCCATCAGTGAGGACAACTCCCCCGAGCAGTACTTC. Protein product: CAISEDNSPEQYF.

The chain couples TRBV7-2 to TRBJ2-7; a weak D match, TRBD1 (5 bases). The CDR3 is 14 residues long. CDR1 SGHTA and CDR2 FQGNSA come from the germline V gene. The germline V and J ends were trimmed by 3 bases and 5 bases, with 14 bases remaining between them. The CDR3 reads CASSFSQGTDEQYF. The CDR3 DNA reads TGTGCCAGCAGCTTTAGCCAGGGCACGGACGAGCAGTACTTC.

As regards this clone: The sample contains more than one DNA sequence encoding this CDR3. V usage is TRBV12-5 and J usage is TRBJ2-5, with a tentative D call TRBD1 (6 bases). V lost 2 bases, J lost 4 bases, and 8 bases lay in between. This CDR3 is built from 13 residues. In germline, CDR1 is LGHNT, CDR2 FRNRAP. CDR3 sequence: CASGLLGGETQYF. In DNA form, the CDR3 reads TGTGCTAGTGGTTTGCTAGGGGGAGAGACCCAGTACTTC.